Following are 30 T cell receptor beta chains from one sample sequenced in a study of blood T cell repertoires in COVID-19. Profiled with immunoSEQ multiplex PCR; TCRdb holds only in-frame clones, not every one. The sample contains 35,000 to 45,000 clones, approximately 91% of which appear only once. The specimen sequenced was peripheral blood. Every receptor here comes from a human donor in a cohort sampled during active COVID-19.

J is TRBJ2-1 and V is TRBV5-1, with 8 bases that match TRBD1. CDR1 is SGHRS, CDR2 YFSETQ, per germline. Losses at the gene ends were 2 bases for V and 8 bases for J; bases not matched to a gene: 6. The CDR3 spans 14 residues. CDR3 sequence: CASSLRAGGDEQFF. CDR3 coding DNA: TGCGCCAGCAGCTTACGGGCAGGGGGCGATGAGCAGTTCTTC.

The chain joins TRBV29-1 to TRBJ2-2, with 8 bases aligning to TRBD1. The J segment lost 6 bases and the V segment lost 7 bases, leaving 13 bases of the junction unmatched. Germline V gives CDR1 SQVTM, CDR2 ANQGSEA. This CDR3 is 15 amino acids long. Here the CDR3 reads CSAEKGTGSAGELFF. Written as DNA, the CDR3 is TGCAGCGCCGAGAAAGGGACAGGATCTGCCGGGGAGCTGTTTTTT.

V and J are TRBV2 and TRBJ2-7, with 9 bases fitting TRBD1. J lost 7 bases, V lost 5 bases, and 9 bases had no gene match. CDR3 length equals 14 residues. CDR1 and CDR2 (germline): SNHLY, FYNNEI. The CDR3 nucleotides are TGTGCCAGCAGTAGACAGGGGGACCCCCTGGAGCAGTACTTC. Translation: CASSRQGDPLEQYF.

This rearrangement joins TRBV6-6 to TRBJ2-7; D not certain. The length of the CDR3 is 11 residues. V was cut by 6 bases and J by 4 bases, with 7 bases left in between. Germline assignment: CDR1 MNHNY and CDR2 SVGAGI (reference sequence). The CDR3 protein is CASSPEYEQYF. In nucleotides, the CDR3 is TGTGCCAGCAGCCCCGAGTACGAGCAGTACTTC.

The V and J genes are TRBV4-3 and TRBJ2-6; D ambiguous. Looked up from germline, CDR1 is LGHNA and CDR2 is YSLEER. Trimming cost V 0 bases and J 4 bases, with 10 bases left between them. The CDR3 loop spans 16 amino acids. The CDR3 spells CASSQDPGRGANVLTF. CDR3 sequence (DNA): TGCGCCAGCAGCCAAGATCCTGGGCGCGGGGCCAACGTCCTGACTTTC.

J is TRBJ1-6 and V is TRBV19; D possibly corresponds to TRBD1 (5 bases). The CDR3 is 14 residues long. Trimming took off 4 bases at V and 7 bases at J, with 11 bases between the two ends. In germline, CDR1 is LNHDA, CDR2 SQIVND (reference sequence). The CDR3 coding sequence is TGTGCCAGTAGTACAAGAAGGGGCAATTCACCCCTCCACTTT. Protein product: CASSTRRGNSPLHF. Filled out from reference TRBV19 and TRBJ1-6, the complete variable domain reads DGGITQSPKYLFRKEGQNVTLSCEQNLNHDAMYWYRQDPGQGLRLIYYSQIVNDFQKGDIAEGYSVSREKKESFPLTVTSAQKNPTAFYLCASSTRRGNSPLHFGNGTRLTVT.

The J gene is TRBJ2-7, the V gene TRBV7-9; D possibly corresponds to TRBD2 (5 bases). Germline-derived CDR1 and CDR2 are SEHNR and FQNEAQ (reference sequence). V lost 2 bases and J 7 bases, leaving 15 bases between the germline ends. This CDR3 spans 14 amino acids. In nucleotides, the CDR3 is TGTGCCAGCAGCTTATTAGGCGGGTTTCAAGAGCAGTACTTC. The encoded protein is CASSLLGGFQEQYF.

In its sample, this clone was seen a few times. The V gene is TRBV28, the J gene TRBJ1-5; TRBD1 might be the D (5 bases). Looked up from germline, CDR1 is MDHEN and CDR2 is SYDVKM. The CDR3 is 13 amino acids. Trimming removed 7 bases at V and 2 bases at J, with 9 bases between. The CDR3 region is CASIVQGNQPQHF. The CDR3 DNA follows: TGTGCCAGCATCGTACAGGGCAATCAGCCCCAGCATTTT.

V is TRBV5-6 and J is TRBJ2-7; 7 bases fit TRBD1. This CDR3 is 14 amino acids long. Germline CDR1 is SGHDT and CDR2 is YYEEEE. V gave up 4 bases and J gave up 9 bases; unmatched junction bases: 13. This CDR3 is CASSHRDSPKGQYF. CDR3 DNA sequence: TGTGCCAGCAGCCACCGGGACAGCCCAAAGGGGCAGTACTTC.

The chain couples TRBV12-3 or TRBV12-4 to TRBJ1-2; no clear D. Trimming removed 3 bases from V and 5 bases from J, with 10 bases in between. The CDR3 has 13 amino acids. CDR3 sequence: CASSFEGRYGYTF. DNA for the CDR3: TGTGCCAGCAGTTTTGAGGGTCGGTATGGCTACACCTTC.

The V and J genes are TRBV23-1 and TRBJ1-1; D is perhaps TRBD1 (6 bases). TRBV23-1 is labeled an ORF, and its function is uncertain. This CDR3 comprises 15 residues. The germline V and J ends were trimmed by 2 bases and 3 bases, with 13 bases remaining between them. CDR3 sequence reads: CASSQEGPGDTEAFF. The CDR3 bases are TGCGCCAGCAGTCAAGAGGGGCCAGGGGACACTGAAGCTTTCTTT.

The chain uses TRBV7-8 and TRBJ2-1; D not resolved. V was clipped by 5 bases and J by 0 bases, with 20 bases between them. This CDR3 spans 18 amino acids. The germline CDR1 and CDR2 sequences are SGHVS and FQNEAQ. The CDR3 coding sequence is TGTGCCAGCAGCCCTATCATCGTCCCAACTCGCTCCTACAATGAGCAGTTCTTC. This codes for CASSPIIVPTRSYNEQFF.

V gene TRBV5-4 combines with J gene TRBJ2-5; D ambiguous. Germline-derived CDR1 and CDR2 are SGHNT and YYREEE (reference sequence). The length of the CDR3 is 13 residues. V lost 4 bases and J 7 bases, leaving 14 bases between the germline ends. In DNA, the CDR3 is TGTGCCAGCAGCACCCCCCCCGGTGGGACCCAGTACTTC. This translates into CASSTPPGGTQYF.

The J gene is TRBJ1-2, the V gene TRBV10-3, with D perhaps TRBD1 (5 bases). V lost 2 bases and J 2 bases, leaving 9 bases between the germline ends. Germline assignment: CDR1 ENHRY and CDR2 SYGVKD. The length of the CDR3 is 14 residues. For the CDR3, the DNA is TGTGCCATCAGTGAGCAGGGATTCAACTATGGCTACACCTTC. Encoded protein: CAISEQGFNYGYTF.

CDR3 amino acids: CASSVGSTDTQYF. The CDR3, as DNA: TGCGCCAGCAGCGTCGGTAGCACAGATACGCAGTATTTT. The chain combines TRBV4-3 with TRBJ2-3, with unresolved D. The V gene's germline CDR1 is LGHNA and CDR2 YSLEER. Between the trimmed V and J ends, which lost 5 bases and 0 bases, there was a span of 6 bases. This CDR3 region has 13 residues.

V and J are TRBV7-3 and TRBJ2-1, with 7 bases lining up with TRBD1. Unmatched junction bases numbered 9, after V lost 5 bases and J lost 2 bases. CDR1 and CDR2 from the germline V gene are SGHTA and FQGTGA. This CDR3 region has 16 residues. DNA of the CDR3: TGTGCCAGCAGCCCAGCAGACAGGGTCACCTACAATGAGCAGTTCTTC. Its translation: CASSPADRVTYNEQFF.

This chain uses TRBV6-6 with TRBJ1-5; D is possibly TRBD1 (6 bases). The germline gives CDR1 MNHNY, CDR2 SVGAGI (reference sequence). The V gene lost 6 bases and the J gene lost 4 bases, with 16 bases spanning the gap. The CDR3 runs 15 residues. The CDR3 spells CASRQEGQSNQPQHF. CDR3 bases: TGTGCCAGCAGGCAAGAAGGACAGTCTAATCAGCCCCAGCATTTT.

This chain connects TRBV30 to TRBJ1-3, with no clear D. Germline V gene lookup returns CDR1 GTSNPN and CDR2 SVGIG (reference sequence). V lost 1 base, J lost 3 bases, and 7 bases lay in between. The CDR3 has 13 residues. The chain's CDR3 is CAWSGVGGNTIYF. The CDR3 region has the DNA TGTGCCTGGAGTGGAGTTGGTGGAAACACCATATATTTT.

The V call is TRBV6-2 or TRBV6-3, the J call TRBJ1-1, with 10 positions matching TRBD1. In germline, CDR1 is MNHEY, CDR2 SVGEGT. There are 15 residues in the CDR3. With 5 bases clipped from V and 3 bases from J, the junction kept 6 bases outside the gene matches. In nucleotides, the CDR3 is TGTGCCAGCAGTACAAGACAGGGGGCAGACACTGAAGCTTTCTTT. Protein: CASSTRQGADTEAFF.

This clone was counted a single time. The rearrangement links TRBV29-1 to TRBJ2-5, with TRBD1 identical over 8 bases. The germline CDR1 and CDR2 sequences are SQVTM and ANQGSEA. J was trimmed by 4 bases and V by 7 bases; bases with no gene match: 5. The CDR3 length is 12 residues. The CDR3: CSARGLGETQYF. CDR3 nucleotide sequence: TGCAGCGCCAGGGGGCTCGGAGAGACCCAGTACTTC.

CDR3 amino acids: CASSGSSGGNEQFF. CDR3 DNA sequence: TGTGCCAGTAGTGGTTCTAGCGGGGGGAATGAGCAGTTCTTC. This chain joins TRBV19 and TRBJ2-1, with 11 bases identical to TRBD2. The V gene end was trimmed by 5 bases and the J gene end by 7 bases; junction bases not matched to a gene: 4. The CDR3 consists of 14 residues. CDR1 and CDR2 (germline): LNHDA, SQIVND (reference sequence).

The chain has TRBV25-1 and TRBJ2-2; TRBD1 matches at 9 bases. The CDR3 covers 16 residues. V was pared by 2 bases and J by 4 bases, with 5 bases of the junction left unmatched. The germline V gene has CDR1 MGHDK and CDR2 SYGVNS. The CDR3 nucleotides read TGTGCCAGCAGTGAACCGGGACAGGGAATCACCGGGGAGCTGTTTTTT. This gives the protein CASSEPGQGITGELFF.

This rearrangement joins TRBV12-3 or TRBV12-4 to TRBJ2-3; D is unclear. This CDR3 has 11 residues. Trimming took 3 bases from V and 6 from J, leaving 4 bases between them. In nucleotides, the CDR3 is TGTGCCAGCAGTTTGAGGGATACGCAGTATTTT. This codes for CASSLRDTQYF.

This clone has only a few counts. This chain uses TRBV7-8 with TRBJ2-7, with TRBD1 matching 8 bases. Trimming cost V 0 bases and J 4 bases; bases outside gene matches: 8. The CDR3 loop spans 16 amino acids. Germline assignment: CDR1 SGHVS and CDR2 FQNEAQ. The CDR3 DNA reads TGTGCCAGCAGCTTAGCTAGGACAGGGTGGTTATACGAGCAGTACTTC. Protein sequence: CASSLARTGWLYEQYF.

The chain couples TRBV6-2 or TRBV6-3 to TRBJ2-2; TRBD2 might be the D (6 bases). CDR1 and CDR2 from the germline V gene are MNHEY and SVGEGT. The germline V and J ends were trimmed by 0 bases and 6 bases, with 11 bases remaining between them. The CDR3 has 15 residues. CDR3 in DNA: TGTGCCAGCAGTTACTCGGGATGGGGGGCCGGGGAGCTGTTTTTT. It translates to CASSYSGWGAGELFF.

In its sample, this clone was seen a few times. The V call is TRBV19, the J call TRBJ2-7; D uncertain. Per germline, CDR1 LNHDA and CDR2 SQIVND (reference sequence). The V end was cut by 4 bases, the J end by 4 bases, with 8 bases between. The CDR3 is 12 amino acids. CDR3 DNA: TGTGCCAGTAGTAGCCGGTCGTACGAGCAGTACTTC. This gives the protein CASSSRSYEQYF.

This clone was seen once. CDR3 DNA sequence: TGTGCCAGCAGCCGAATAACCTACAGGACAGGGAACGAGCAGTACTTC. Protein: CASSRITYRTGNEQYF. The genes are TRBV7-8 and TRBJ2-7; the match to TRBD1 covers 8 bases. This CDR3 contains 16 residues. Trimming at V came to 5 bases and at J to 5 bases, leaving 14 bases not matched to a gene. Germline V gives CDR1 SGHVS, CDR2 FQNEAQ.

In DNA, the CDR3 is TGTGCCAGCACCCCCCCCAGCGGGGCAGACCCCGAAGATACGCAGTATTTT. As protein: CASTPPSGADPEDTQYF. The rearrangement joins TRBV6-2 or TRBV6-3 to TRBJ2-3; 7 bases are a match to TRBD2. The ends lost 7 bases at V and 5 bases at J; junction bases unmatched: 18. Germline assignment: CDR1 MNHEY and CDR2 SVGEGT. CDR3 length equals 17 residues.

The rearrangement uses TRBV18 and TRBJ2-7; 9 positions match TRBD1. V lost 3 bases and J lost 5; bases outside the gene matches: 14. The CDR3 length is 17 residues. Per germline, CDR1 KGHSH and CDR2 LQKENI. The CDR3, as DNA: TGTGCCAGCTCACCCCGCAACAACAGGGGGCGTCGAGACGAGCAGTACTTC. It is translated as CASSPRNNRGRRDEQYF.

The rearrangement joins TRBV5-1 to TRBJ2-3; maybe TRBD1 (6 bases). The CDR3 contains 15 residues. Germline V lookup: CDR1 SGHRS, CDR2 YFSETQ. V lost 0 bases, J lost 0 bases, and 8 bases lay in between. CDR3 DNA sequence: TGCGCCAGCAGCTTGGAACAGGGAAGCACAGATACGCAGTATTTT. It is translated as CASSLEQGSTDTQYF.